The 10 T cell receptor beta chains presented below share a single source sample, sequenced in a study of T cells in Graves' hyperthyroidism and ophthalmopathy. Amplification of TCR beta CDR3 regions used RNA as the template. HTBI primers were the set used in a first-round RT-PCR of the TCR CDR3. TCRdb analysed the multiplex PCR reads with MiXCR anew, one entry per CDR3 protein. The table records about 400,000 distinct CDR3 sequences, 15% of them present only once. Sequences were obtained from blood. The receptor source for this set is a woman aged 30 to 39 with Graves' hyperthyroidism.

This clonotype appeared a few times. The J gene is TRBJ2-6, the V gene TRBV2; D tentatively reads TRBD1 or TRBD2 (6 bases each). Trimming removed 10 bases at V and 19 bases at J, with 23 bases between. The CDR3 extends over 12 amino acids. Germline V gene lookup returns CDR1 SNHLY and CDR2 FYNNEI. This CDR3 reads CATKMGSGGITF. The CDR3 region has the DNA TGTGCCACCAAGATGGGCTCCGGGGGCATAACTTTC.

V is TRBV19 and J is TRBJ1-3, with D unresolved. The V and J ends lost 6 bases and 6 bases respectively, with 18 bases between them. CDR3 length equals 15 residues. Germline lookup yields CDR1 LNHDA and CDR2 SQIVND (reference sequence). CDR3 sequence: CASRRRRAEENTIYF. In nucleotides, the CDR3 is TGTGCCAGTAGAAGGCGAAGGGCCGAGGAAAACACCATATATTTT.

The V and J genes are TRBV24-1 and TRBJ2-7; D is perhaps TRBD2 (6 bases). The CDR3 consists of 16 residues. Germline-derived CDR1 and CDR2 are KGHDR and SFDVKD. V shed 2 bases and J shed 7 bases, with 20 bases lying between them. In nucleotides, the CDR3 is TGTGCCACCAGTGATTCCGGTTCGAGAGACCGGGGGGAGCAGTACTTC. Amino acids: CATSDSGSRDRGEQYF.

This clonotype was found many times. V usage is TRBV28 and J usage is TRBJ2-5; TRBD1 matches at 8 bases. CDR1 and CDR2 from the germline V gene are MDHEN and SYDVKM. Germline trimming cut 5 bases from V and 4 bases from J; bases unmatched to any gene: 9. The CDR3 sequence is 15 residues long. CDR3 nucleotide sequence: TGTGCCAGCAGTCCACCCCGACAGGGGTCAGAGACCCAGTACTTC. Its protein product is CASSPPRQGSETQYF.

J is TRBJ1-1 and V is TRBV5-1; D possibly corresponds to TRBD1 (5 bases). Deletions cut 0 bases from V and 12 bases from J, with 18 bases between. The CDR3 is made up of 14 amino acids. CDR1 SGHRS and CDR2 YFSETQ come from the germline V gene. As DNA, the CDR3 is TGCGCCAGCAGCTTGGGTGAGTCGGCAGGGCCACCTTTCTTT. Translating gives CASSLGESAGPPFF.

This clonotype came up a few times. The chain joins TRBV18 to TRBJ2-3; D ambiguous. CDR3 length equals 9 residues. V was trimmed by 5 bases and J by 8 bases, leaving 2 bases between them. CDR1 KGHSH and CDR2 LQKENI come from the germline V gene. The CDR3 DNA is TGTGCCAGCTCAGGTACGCAGTATTTT. It specifies CASSGTQYF.

This chain connects TRBV20-1 to TRBJ2-5; TRBD2 matches 9 bases. The germline V gene has CDR1 DFQATT and CDR2 SNEGSKA (reference sequence). V gave up 3 bases and J gave up 3 bases; unmatched junction bases: 8. This CDR3 is 15 amino acids long. CDR3 sequence reads: CSARGLSGREETQYF. For the CDR3, the DNA is TGCAGTGCTAGGGGGCTTAGCGGGAGAGAAGAGACCCAGTACTTC.

This clonotype was detected many times. The genes are TRBV28 and TRBJ1-5; the D gene is possibly TRBD1 (5 bases). Looked up from germline, CDR1 is MDHEN and CDR2 is SYDVKM. This CDR3 is built from 15 residues. Trimming removed 5 bases at V and 6 bases at J, with 17 bases between. In DNA, the CDR3 is TGTGCCAGCAGTACGGAGCGACAGAGGAGTCAGCCCCAGCATTTT. As protein: CASSTERQRSQPQHF.

A few counts support this clonotype. V is TRBV4-2 and J is TRBJ2-7; 8 bases line up with TRBD2. The CDR3 loop spans 18 amino acids. V dropped 0 bases and J dropped 3; count of bases not matched to a gene: 13. Germline V gene lookup returns CDR1 LGHNA and CDR2 YNFKEQ. The CDR3 loop reads CASSQDEERESIFYEQYF. CDR3 nucleotides: TGTGCCAGCAGCCAAGATGAAGAGCGGGAGAGTATTTTCTACGAGCAGTACTTC.

The chain is built from TRBV19 and TRBJ1-5; D perhaps matches TRBD1 (5 bases). CDR3 length: 12 residues. The germline V and J ends were trimmed by 8 bases and 8 bases, with 13 bases remaining between them. Germline-derived CDR1 and CDR2 are LNHDA and SQIVND (reference sequence). The CDR3 protein is CASRKGREPQHF. In DNA form, the CDR3 reads TGTGCCAGTCGGAAGGGACGTGAGCCCCAGCATTTT.